This TCR beta chain was captured in a study of blood T cells in healthy people across ages (dated by TCRdb to between 2014 and 2017). For the study in its entirety: In model experiments, template switching captured roughly one uniquely barcoded TCR beta cDNA molecule for every two T cells. To track age-related changes in TCR beta repertoire diversity, the study relied on deep sequencing normalized with unique cDNA molecular identifiers. Four age groups were formed from the donors: young (average about 17 years), middle-aged (less than 40), aged (over 55) and long-lived (less than 85). Donors of different ages were randomly distributed across sequencing lanes to avoid experimental bias. For two donors (one aged 18 to 30 and one aged 80 or older), the study analyzed two additional independent replicas of 1 million unique cDNA reads from the same blood draw. The paper's findings and limits, for the study overall: Because donor CMV infection status was unknown, age-related changes in expanded clonotypes were potentially confounded. Observed TCR beta diversity correlated strongly with the percentage of naive T cells measured by flow cytometry. Because profiling used bulk unsorted PBMCs, naive and antigen-experienced compartments could not be compared conclusively. Estimates of total diversity from one million sequenced T cells were regarded as lower bounds and underestimates. Observed TCR beta diversity per million T cells fell roughly linearly with age, and a significant reduction was already apparent by age approximately 41. Compared with the aged group, the long-lived group had more naive CD4+ T cells, fewer expanded clones and increased TCR diversity, suggesting age selection.

Worth noting for this clonotype: This clone's antigen is unknown. Base qualities are not at hand, and no much larger clone is one base apart.

The 39 donors, aged about 6 to 95 years, were systemically healthy Caucasian individuals from Russia. About 10 milliliters of peripheral blood were collected from each donor into EDTA-treated Vacutainer tubes. Ficoll-Paque density-gradient centrifugation was used to isolate PBMCs, with at least 7 million per sample. Total RNA was extracted from PBMCs with Trizol reagent, with at least 5.5 micrograms obtained per sample. The percentages of naive CD45RAhigh/CD27high T cells were determined by flow cytometry on a PBMC aliquot from every donor. Library preparation was by 5' RACE. For sequencing, an Illumina HiSeq 2500 was employed. A second PCR of about 6 to 11 cycles was run with a J-beta primer mix and a sample-barcoded 5' primer. Each TCR beta cDNA molecule received a unique molecular identifier from a template-switch 5' adaptor carrying 12 random nucleotides. Each sample yielded at least 2.5 million CDR3-containing paired-end reads. First-strand cDNA synthesis was performed from all RNA using the Mint cDNA synthesis kit, with priming by a TRBC-specific oligonucleotide. After uracil-DNA glycosylase treatment, a first 18-cycle PCR used universal primers M1SS and BC2_uni_R on all cDNA. The original pipeline was this. Normalization of each sample was performed by random selection of 1 million high-quality reads, each carrying a distinct molecular identifier. Instead of being binned into consensus sequences, reads that shared molecular identifiers were thrown out. CDR3 identification, clonotype clustering and error correction used MiTCR with a Q25 quality threshold and the strictest error-elimination algorithm. A nonparametric unseen species model with Euler transformation was used to estimate lower-bound total TCR beta diversity. TCRdb cleaned the public reads at Q25 with fastp, built clones with MiXCR and kept in-frame beta chains. All rows with the same CDR3 protein become a single entry with the most common DNA and genes. The authors' filters were not applied to this entry. The sample has 850,000 to 950,000 distinct CDR3 sequences on record, 29% of them singletons. The ten top clones hold about 18% of the sample.

Including the terminal cysteine and phenylalanine, the CDR3 comprises 17 residues. Only CDR3 DNA remains: 51 bases, in frame from the first base. From a lookup of the germline V gene (reference sequence), CDR1 and CDR2 are DFQATT and SNEGSKA. V is pruned by 4 bases and J by 0 bases, leaving 11 bases of the junction without a gene match. Here the chain combines TRBV20-1 and TRBJ2-7; TRBD2 lines up with 11 middle nucleotides. This TCR derives from an elderly woman in good health. Source material: blood. The sequenced DNA is TGCAGTGCTAAGGACATAGCGGGAGGGATCAACTCCTACGAGCAGTACTTC. Its protein is CSAKDIAGGINSYEQYF.